One and the same sample provided the 30 T cell receptor beta chains below, sequenced in a study of patients and donors after allogeneic stem cell transplantation. TCRdb called the RT-PCR reads again in MiXCR, with one record for every CDR3 protein. This table has approximately 200,000 distinct CDR3 sequences, 40% to 45% appearing once. The sample was blood, either unsorted or a sorted T cell fraction (not recorded which). All receptors derive from a human donor who was either an allogeneic HSCT recipient or a stem cell or donor lymphocyte infusion donor (not recorded which). It is not recorded whose cells these are; they may come from a transplant donor.

In this sample, this clonotype turned up a few times. This rearrangement joins TRBV20-1 to TRBJ1-1, with TRBD1 matching over 7 bases. V shed 4 bases and J 4 bases; nucleotides not matched to a gene: 6. This CDR3 spans 13 amino acids. CDR1 and CDR2 from the germline V gene are DFQATT and SNEGSKA (reference sequence). The CDR3 sequence: CSANEGASTEAFF. CDR3 in DNA: TGCAGTGCTAATGAGGGGGCAAGCACTGAAGCTTTCTTT.

The V and J genes are TRBV19 and TRBJ2-7; TRBD1 is a possible D gene (6 bases). CDR1 and CDR2 (germline): LNHDA, SQIVND (reference sequence). V lost 6 bases, J lost 3 bases, and 15 bases lay in between. CDR3 length: 14 residues. CDR3 nucleotide sequence: TGTGCCAGTAGCCCGACAGGCGGAGACTACGAGCAGTACTTC. Its translation: CASSPTGGDYEQYF.

V is TRBV6-2 or TRBV6-3 and J is TRBJ2-3; D ambiguous. This CDR3 is built from 15 residues. CDR1 is MNHEY, CDR2 SVGEGT, per germline. Between the trimmed V and J ends, which lost 5 bases and 4 bases, there was a span of 16 bases. CDR3 DNA sequence: TGTGCCAGCAGTCTCCAAGCAAGAGGAGCAGATACGCAGTATTTT. It yields the protein CASSLQARGADTQYF.

The chain joins TRBV9 to TRBJ2-7, with TRBD1 matching over 8 bases. Germline V lookup: CDR1 SGDLS, CDR2 YYNGEE. The CDR3 contains 16 residues. Trimming took 3 bases from V and 0 from J; bases not matched to a gene: 8. The DNA for the CDR3 is TGTGCCAGCAGCGCACAGGGGGAGAGGAGCTCCTACGAGCAGTACTTC. This encodes CASSAQGERSSYEQYF.

The CDR3 reads CATSDSGQRTYEQYF. The CDR3 nucleotides are TGTGCCACCAGTGACTCGGGACAGAGAACCTACGAGCAGTACTTC. V and J are TRBV24-1 and TRBJ2-7; TRBD1 agrees at 7 bases. This CDR3 has 15 amino acids. After removal of 4 bases from V and 2 bases from J, the junction contained 7 bases not matched to a gene. Germline V CDR1 and CDR2: KGHDR, SFDVKD.

The chain recombines TRBV30 with TRBJ1-6; 7 nucleotides line up with TRBD1. Germline CDR1 GTSNPN, CDR2 SVGIG (reference sequence). With V trimmed by 5 bases and J by 7 bases, 8 bases remained unmatched. The CDR3 spans 14 residues. CDR3 protein: CAWEPGTANSPLHF. As DNA, the CDR3 is TGTGCCTGGGAACCCGGGACAGCGAATTCACCCCTCCACTTT.

The sample holds one count of this clonotype. The rearrangement joins TRBV5-1 to TRBJ2-5; no reliable D call. The germline V gene has CDR1 SGHRS and CDR2 YFSETQ. CDR3 length: 14 residues. The V end was cut by 1 base, the J end by 2 bases, with 9 bases between. The CDR3 nucleotides read TGCGCCAGCAGCTTGTTTGCGGAGCAAGAGACCCAGTACTTC. Amino acid sequence: CASSLFAEQETQYF.

The DNA for the CDR3 is TGTGCCAGCAGCTTGGTTGCCCCACAGGGGGGGGATTATGAAAAACTGTTTTTT. Encoded protein: CASSLVAPQGGDYEKLFF. The genes are TRBV5-5 and TRBJ1-4; 8 bases match TRBD1. The CDR3 sequence is 18 residues long. J gave up 6 bases and V 0 bases, and 13 bases lay outside the gene matches. From germline, CDR1 is SGHKS and CDR2 YYEKEE (reference sequence).

The chain has TRBV4-1 and TRBJ1-1; tentative D call: TRBD1 (6 bases). The CDR3 extends over 13 amino acids. Trimming removed 6 bases at V and 7 bases at J, with 15 bases between. Germline V gene sequence: CDR1 MGHRA, CDR2 YSYEKL. DNA for the CDR3: TGCGCCAGCAGTAGACCAGGGGAGATTGAAGCTTTCTTT. Translating gives CASSRPGEIEAFF.

The chain has TRBV4-3 and TRBJ2-1; D perhaps matches TRBD2 (6 bases). Trimming took off 2 bases at V and 4 bases at J, with 18 bases between the two ends. CDR1 and CDR2 (germline): LGHNA, YSLEER. The CDR3 runs 17 residues. DNA of the CDR3: TGCGCCAGCAGCCAAATTGAAGGGTTAGCGGATTACAATGAGCAGTTCTTC. Translating gives CASSQIEGLADYNEQFF.

This clonotype occurred once. V and J are TRBV12-3 or TRBV12-4 and TRBJ2-1, with 11 bases that match TRBD2. J gave up 8 bases and V 5 bases, and 5 bases lay outside the gene matches. The CDR3 has 14 amino acids. The CDR3 coding sequence is TGTGCCAGCAGTCTCCTAGCGGGAGGCCATGAGCAGTTCTTC. Translating it yields CASSLLAGGHEQFF.

The chain couples TRBV12-3 or TRBV12-4 to TRBJ1-2; a weak D match, TRBD1 (6 bases). With 5 bases removed from V and 7 bases from J, the gap between germline ends came to 17 bases. This CDR3 has 14 residues. The CDR3 bases are TGTGCCAGCAGTCAAACGACCCAGGGGTCTGGCTACACCTTC. It specifies CASSQTTQGSGYTF.

A few counts support this clonotype. The chain carries TRBV27 and TRBJ2-7, with D tentatively TRBD2 (7 bases). The CDR3 extends over 14 amino acids. Trimming took off 2 bases at V and 3 bases at J, with 11 bases between the two ends. Germline V CDR1 and CDR2: MNHEY, SMNVEV (reference sequence). The CDR3 DNA follows: TGTGCCAGCAGTTTACAAGGGGGGGTCTACGAGCAGTACTTC. This sequence encodes CASSLQGGVYEQYF.

In its sample, this clonotype was seen a few times. The gene calls are TRBV4-1 and TRBJ2-2; D call uncertain. V lost 3 bases, J lost 5 bases, and 4 bases lay in between. The germline V gene has CDR1 MGHRA and CDR2 YSYEKL. There are 12 residues in the CDR3. CDR3 coding DNA: TGCGCCAGCAGCCAGAGTACCGGGGAGCTGTTTTTT. Amino acid sequence: CASSQSTGELFF.

This clonotype was detected a few times. The chain employs TRBV3-1 and TRBJ2-7; D is ambiguous. This CDR3 is built from 14 residues. CDR1 and CDR2 (germline): LGHDT, YNNKEL (reference sequence). Trimming took off 1 base at V and 2 bases at J, with 9 bases between the two ends. The CDR3 reads CASSQGAETYEQYF. The CDR3, as DNA: TGTGCCAGCAGCCAAGGGGCGGAAACCTACGAGCAGTACTTC.

This clonotype has only a few counts. This chain joins TRBV5-1 and TRBJ2-1; possibly TRBD1 for D (6 bases). CDR1 and CDR2 (germline): SGHRS, YFSETQ. Trimming removed 4 bases at V and 2 bases at J, with 22 bases between. The CDR3 covers 18 residues. DNA of the CDR3: TGCGCCAGCAGCAGTCTCCCACTTGGACAGAACACCTACAATGAGCAGTTCTTC. It translates to CASSSLPLGQNTYNEQFF.

V and J are TRBV4-3 and TRBJ2-7, with D unresolved. CDR1 is LGHNA and CDR2 is YSLEER in the germline V gene. The CDR3 runs 16 residues. The V gene lost 0 bases and the J gene lost 0 bases, with 12 bases spanning the gap. The CDR3 here is CASSQDGRTDSYEQYF. CDR3 in DNA: TGCGCCAGCAGCCAAGACGGCCGCACCGACTCCTACGAGCAGTACTTC.

This clonotype was found a few times. The chain has TRBV29-1 and TRBJ2-1; D is possibly TRBD1 or TRBD2 (6 bases each). The CDR3 consists of 14 residues. The V end lost 4 bases, the J end lost 7 bases, and 17 bases lay between the germline ends. CDR1 and CDR2 (germline): SQVTM, ANQGSEA. CDR3 sequence (DNA): TGCAGCGTTGTAGGGGGAGGCCTCCGGAATGAGCAGTTCTTC. Its protein product is CSVVGGGLRNEQFF.

The rearrangement links TRBV2 to TRBJ2-7; D possibly corresponds to TRBD2 (6 bases). Trimming removed 4 bases from V and 4 bases from J, with 8 bases in between. Per the germline V gene, CDR1 is SNHLY and CDR2 is FYNNEI. This CDR3 is 12 amino acids long. The CDR3 DNA sequence: TGTGCCAGCAGTGGACTAGTTTACGAGCAGTACTTC. It codes for CASSGLVYEQYF.

This clonotype was counted a few times. The chain employs TRBV20-1 and TRBJ1-4; 9 bases agree with TRBD1. The CDR3 spans 15 residues. J was trimmed by 2 bases and V by 5 bases; bases with no gene match: 6. In germline, CDR1 is DFQATT, CDR2 SNEGSKA (reference sequence). In DNA, the CDR3 is TGCAGTGCTTTACAGGGGGCGCTGACTAATGAAAAACTGTTTTTT. This translates into CSALQGALTNEKLFF.

This clonotype came up a few times. The chain has TRBV7-9 and TRBJ2-5; the D is unclear. Trimming cost V 4 bases and J 1 base, with 10 bases left between them. The CDR3 is 14 amino acids. Germline lookup yields CDR1 SEHNR and CDR2 FQNEAQ (reference sequence). The CDR3 here is CASSSDTLQETQYF. CDR3 DNA: TGTGCCAGCAGCTCCGATACGCTCCAAGAGACCCAGTACTTC.

This rearrangement joins TRBV12-3 or TRBV12-4 to TRBJ1-1, with TRBD1 identical over 7 bases. The CDR3 is 17 amino acids. The J segment lost 2 bases and the V segment lost 4 bases, leaving 13 bases of the junction unmatched. The CDR3 spells CASSYRRGVGKNTEAFF. In DNA form, the CDR3 reads TGTGCCAGCAGTTACCGCAGGGGGGTAGGAAAAAACACTGAAGCTTTCTTT.

This clonotype was found a few times. This rearrangement joins TRBV20-1 to TRBJ1-5; TRBD1 matches at 9 bases. The germline gives CDR1 DFQATT, CDR2 SNEGSKA (reference sequence). J gave up 3 bases and V 5 bases, and 5 bases lay outside the gene matches. The CDR3 consists of 14 residues. This CDR3 is CSASRDRVNQPQHF. The CDR3 nucleotides are TGCAGTGCTTCCCGGGACAGGGTCAATCAGCCCCAGCATTTT.

The rearrangement joins TRBV4-1 to TRBJ2-3; D uncertain. This CDR3 contains 16 residues. Germline CDR1 is MGHRA and CDR2 is YSYEKL. With 0 bases removed from V and 2 bases from J, the gap between germline ends came to 12 bases. CDR3 loop: CASSQDWQAITDTQYF. CDR3 bases: TGCGCCAGCAGCCAAGATTGGCAGGCCATCACAGATACGCAGTATTTT.

V usage is TRBV4-3 and J usage is TRBJ2-5; D may correspond to TRBD1 or TRBD2 (6 bases each). The germline gives CDR1 LGHNA, CDR2 YSLEER. CDR3 length equals 15 residues. V lost 1 base and J lost 4, with 13 bases in between. CDR3 in DNA: TGCGCCAGCAGCCAAGTTTCGGGGGCAGGAGAGACCCAGTACTTC. Translation gives CASSQVSGAGETQYF.

The genes are TRBV19 and TRBJ2-2; the match to TRBD2 covers 11 bases. Trimming removed 3 bases from V and 0 bases from J; junction bases left unmatched: 0. The CDR3 contains 16 residues. Germline V CDR1 and CDR2: LNHDA, SQIVND (reference sequence). The CDR3 bases are TGTGCCAGTAGTATGACTAGCGGGGCGAACACCGGGGAGCTGTTTTTT. Encoded protein: CASSMTSGANTGELFF.

This clonotype appeared a single time. The gene calls are TRBV9 and TRBJ2-7; 9 positions agree with TRBD2. Germline CDR1 SGDLS, CDR2 YYNGEE. V lost 4 bases and J lost 7; bases outside the gene matches: 18. The CDR3 is made up of 17 amino acids. CDR3 loop: CASSTHGTSYSGEEQYF. CDR3 nucleotides: TGTGCCAGCAGCACACACGGGACTAGCTACTCTGGGGAGGAGCAGTACTTC.

This clonotype showed up just a few times. V and J are TRBV6-5 and TRBJ1-5; tentatively, D is TRBD1 (5 bases). CDR1 is MNHEY, CDR2 SVGAGI, per germline. Trimming took 2 bases from V and 6 from J, leaving 11 bases between them. The CDR3 length is 14 residues. This chain's CDR3 is CASSYMQGVQPQHF. The CDR3 DNA sequence: TGTGCCAGCAGTTACATGCAGGGAGTTCAGCCCCAGCATTTT.

V is TRBV2 and J is TRBJ1-1; 7 bases align to TRBD1. Germline trimming cut 0 bases from V and 7 bases from J; bases unmatched to any gene: 5. The CDR3 covers 14 residues. Germline V gene lookup returns CDR1 SNHLY and CDR2 FYNNEI. CDR3 coding DNA: TGTGCCAGCAGTGAAGCGCCGGCAGGGGGTGAAGCTTTCTTT. Translated: CASSEAPAGGEAFF.

V and J are TRBV15 and TRBJ2-3; D not resolved. Per germline, CDR1 LNHNV and CDR2 YYDKDF (reference sequence). The length of the CDR3 is 14 residues. Trimming stripped 1 base from V and 1 base from J, with 6 bases between. This CDR3 reads CATSRVAGTDTQYF. As DNA, the CDR3 is TGTGCCACCAGCAGAGTAGCCGGCACAGATACGCAGTATTTT.